Listed below are T cell receptor beta chains from one sample, sequenced in a study of blood T cell repertoires in COVID-19. Some clones are missing from TCRdb's copy, which holds only in-frame ones; the method was immunoSEQ multiplex PCR. The data hold 380,000 or so clones, with around 84% observed a single time. Sequencing was performed on peripheral blood. These receptors all come from a human donor with acute or convalescent COVID-19. The donor label of this sample is uncertain. Both conserved end residues are part of each CDR3. The D gene is left open where the match is weak. Only some rows state a clone size, as once, few, many or a class for expanded clones.

j_call: TRBJ2-2; cdr3_length: 14; v_call: TRBV5-1; d_call: NA; clone_size: few; cdr3_aa: CASSSKRNTGELFF; cdr3_nt: TGCGCCAGCAGCTCTAAGCGAAACACCGGGGAGCTGTTTTTT
j_call: TRBJ1-1; cdr3_length: 12; v_call: TRBV21-1; d_call: NA; clone_size: NA; cdr3_aa: CAPGQGNTEAFF; cdr3_nt: TGTGCCCCGGGACAGGGCAACACTGAAGCTTTCTTT
j_call: TRBJ1-5; cdr3_length: 13; v_call: TRBV6-5; d_call: NA; clone_size: NA; cdr3_aa: CASIGAVNQPQHF; cdr3_nt: TGTGCCAGCATAGGAGCGGTCAATCAGCCCCAGCATTTT
j_call: TRBJ1-1; cdr3_length: 14; v_call: TRBV7-9; d_call: NA; clone_size: NA; cdr3_aa: CASSLEGGNTEAFF; cdr3_nt: TGTGCCAGCAGCTTGGAAGGGGGAAACACTGAAGCTTTCTTT
j_call: TRBJ1-2; cdr3_length: 15; v_call: TRBV27; d_call: NA; clone_size: NA; cdr3_aa: CASRDRLVSGYGYTF; cdr3_nt: TGTGCCAGCAGAGATAGGCTAGTTTCTGGCTATGGCTACACCTTC
j_call: TRBJ1-6; cdr3_length: 17; v_call: TRBV15; d_call: NA; clone_size: NA; cdr3_aa: CATSRDTRGGLGSPLHF; cdr3_nt: TGTGCCACCAGCAGAGATACTCGGGGGGGTCTGGGTTCACCCCTCCACTTT
j_call: TRBJ1-1; cdr3_length: 15; v_call: TRBV7-9; d_call: NA; clone_size: NA; cdr3_aa: CASSAPRLMNTEAFF; cdr3_nt: TGTGCCAGCAGCGCGCCCAGGCTGATGAACACTGAAGCTTTCTTT
j_call: TRBJ1-1; cdr3_length: 14; v_call: TRBV7-6; d_call: NA; clone_size: NA; cdr3_aa: CASSLGGGVTEAFF; cdr3_nt: TGTGCCAGCAGCTTAGGGGGGGGAGTCACTGAAGCTTTCTTT
j_call: TRBJ2-1; cdr3_length: 18; v_call: TRBV19; d_call: TRBD1; clone_size: NA; cdr3_aa: CASSRDRGRNWPYNEQFF; cdr3_nt: TGTGCCAGTAGTAGGGACAGGGGGCGAAACTGGCCCTACAATGAGCAGTTCTTC
j_call: TRBJ2-1; cdr3_length: 11; v_call: TRBV7-9; d_call: NA; clone_size: NA; cdr3_aa: CASGSGGGQFF; cdr3_nt: TGTGCCAGCGGCTCGGGCGGAGGGCAGTTCTTC
j_call: TRBJ1-3; cdr3_length: 11; v_call: TRBV6-5; d_call: NA; clone_size: NA; cdr3_aa: CASTQGNTIYF; cdr3_nt: TGTGCCAGCACCCAAGGAAACACCATATATTTT
j_call: TRBJ2-2; cdr3_length: 15; v_call: TRBV7-9; d_call: NA; clone_size: NA; cdr3_aa: CASSLGSTNTGELFF; cdr3_nt: TGTGCCAGCAGCTTAGGTAGCACGAACACCGGGGAGCTGTTTTTT
j_call: TRBJ1-2; cdr3_length: 15; v_call: TRBV4-1; d_call: NA; clone_size: NA; cdr3_aa: CASSQLGLQQYGYTF; cdr3_nt: TGCGCCAGCAGCCAACTCGGACTCCAGCAGTATGGCTACACCTTC
j_call: TRBJ2-5; cdr3_length: 15; v_call: TRBV6-5; d_call: TRBD2; clone_size: NA; cdr3_aa: CASSDILAGGETQYF; cdr3_nt: TGTGCCAGCAGCGACATCCTAGCGGGTGGTGAGACCCAGTACTTC
j_call: TRBJ1-3; cdr3_length: 12; v_call: TRBV6-5; d_call: NA; clone_size: few; cdr3_aa: CATGITGNTIYF; cdr3_nt: TGTGCCACCGGGATAACTGGAAACACCATATATTTT
j_call: TRBJ2-4; cdr3_length: 13; v_call: TRBV28; d_call: TRBD1; clone_size: NA; cdr3_aa: CASSPDRGKIQYF; cdr3_nt: TGTGCCAGCAGCCCGGACAGGGGGAAGATTCAGTACTTC
j_call: TRBJ1-1; cdr3_length: 13; v_call: TRBV11-3; d_call: NA; clone_size: once; cdr3_aa: CASSRTIAAEAFF; cdr3_nt: TGTGCCAGCAGCCGAACGATTGCGGCTGAAGCTTTCTTT
j_call: TRBJ2-7; cdr3_length: 15; v_call: TRBV5-1; d_call: TRBD1; clone_size: few; cdr3_aa: CASSPTGTEPGEQYF; cdr3_nt: TGCGCCAGCAGCCCGACAGGGACGGAGCCTGGCGAGCAGTACTTC